The clone carrying this T cell receptor (beta chain) was detected only once. The sample is drawn from a study of blood T cell repertoires in COVID-19. Study summary: Samples taken during acute and convalescent COVID-19 were collected in the United States, Italy and Spain. PBMCs, B-cell-depleted T cells, or T cells were the source of the cDNA or gDNA that made up the material.

TCRdb keeps only in-frame clones here, not all; method: immunoSEQ multiplex PCR. The sample shows approximately 160,000 clones, 70% to 90% of them seen only once. This CDR3 comprises 12 residues. The J segment lost 8 bases and the V segment lost 7 bases, leaving 5 bases of the junction unmatched. Per germline, CDR1 MNHEY and CDR2 SVGAGI. Sample: peripheral blood. This clonotype was obtained from a woman aged 70-85 years with acute or convalescent COVID-19. The chain uses TRBV6-5 and TRBJ1-2, with TRBD1 identical over 9 bases. CDR3 protein: CASIGQGSGYTF. Written as DNA, the CDR3 is TGTGCCAGCATAGGACAGGGGAGCGGCTACACCTTC.